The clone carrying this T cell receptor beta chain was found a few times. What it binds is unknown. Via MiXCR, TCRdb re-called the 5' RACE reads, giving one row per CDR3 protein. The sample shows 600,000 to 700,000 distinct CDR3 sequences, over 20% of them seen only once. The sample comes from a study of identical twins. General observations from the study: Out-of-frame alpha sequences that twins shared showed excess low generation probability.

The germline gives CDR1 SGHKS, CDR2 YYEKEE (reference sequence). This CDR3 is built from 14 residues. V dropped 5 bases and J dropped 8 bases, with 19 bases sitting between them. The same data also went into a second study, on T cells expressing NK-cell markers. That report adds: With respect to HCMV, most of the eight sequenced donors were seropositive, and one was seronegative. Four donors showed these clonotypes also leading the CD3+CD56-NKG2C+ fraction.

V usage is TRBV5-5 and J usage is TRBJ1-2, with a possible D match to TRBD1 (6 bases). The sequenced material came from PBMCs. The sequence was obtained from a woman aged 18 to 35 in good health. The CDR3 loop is CASRPGLGAYGYTF. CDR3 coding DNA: TGTGCCAGCAGACCTGGGCTGGGGGCGTACGGCTACACCTTC.